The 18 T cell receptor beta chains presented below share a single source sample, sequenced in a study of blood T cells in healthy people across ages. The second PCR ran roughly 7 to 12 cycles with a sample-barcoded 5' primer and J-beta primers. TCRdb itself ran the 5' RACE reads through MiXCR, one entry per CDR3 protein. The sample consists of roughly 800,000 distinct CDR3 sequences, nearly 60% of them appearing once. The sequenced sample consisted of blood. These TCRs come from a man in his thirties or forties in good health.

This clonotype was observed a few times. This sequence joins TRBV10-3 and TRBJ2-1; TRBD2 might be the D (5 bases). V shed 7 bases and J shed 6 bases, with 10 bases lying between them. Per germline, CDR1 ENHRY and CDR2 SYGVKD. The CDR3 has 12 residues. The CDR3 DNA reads TGTGCCATCAAGCCGGCGGGCAATGAGCAGTTCTTC. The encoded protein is CAIKPAGNEQFF.

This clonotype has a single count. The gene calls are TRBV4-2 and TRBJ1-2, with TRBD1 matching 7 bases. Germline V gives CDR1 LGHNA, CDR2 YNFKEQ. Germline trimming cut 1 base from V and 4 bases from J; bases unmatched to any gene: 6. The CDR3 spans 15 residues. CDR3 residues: CASSQVRGQVYGYTF. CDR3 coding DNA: TGTGCCAGCAGCCAAGTCCGTGGACAGGTCTATGGCTACACCTTC.

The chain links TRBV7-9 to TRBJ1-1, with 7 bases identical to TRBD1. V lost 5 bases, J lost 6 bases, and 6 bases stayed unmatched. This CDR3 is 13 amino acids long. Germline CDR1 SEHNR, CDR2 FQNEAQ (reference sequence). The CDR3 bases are TGTGCCAGCAGCGTCCGGACAGGCCCTGAAGCTTTCTTT. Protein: CASSVRTGPEAFF. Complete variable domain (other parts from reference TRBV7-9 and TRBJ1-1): DTGVSQNPRHKITKRGQNVTFRCDPISEHNRLYWYRQTLGQGPEFLTYFQNEAQLEKSRLLSDRFSAERPKGSFSTLEIQRTEQGDSAMYLCASSVRTGPEAFFGQGTRLTVV.

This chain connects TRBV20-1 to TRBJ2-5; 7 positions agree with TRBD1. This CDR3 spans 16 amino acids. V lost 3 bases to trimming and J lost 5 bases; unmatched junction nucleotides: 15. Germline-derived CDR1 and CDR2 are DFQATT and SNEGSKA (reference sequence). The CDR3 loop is CSASWGQIDYTETQYF. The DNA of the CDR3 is TGCAGTGCTAGTTGGGGACAGATAGACTACACGGAGACCCAGTACTTC.

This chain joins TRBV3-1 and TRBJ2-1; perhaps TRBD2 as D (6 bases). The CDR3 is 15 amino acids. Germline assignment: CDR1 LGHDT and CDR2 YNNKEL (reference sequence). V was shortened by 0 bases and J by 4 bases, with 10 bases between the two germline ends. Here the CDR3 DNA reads TGTGCCAGCAGCCAAGATGGGGGGTTGTACAATGAGCAGTTCTTC. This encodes CASSQDGGLYNEQFF.

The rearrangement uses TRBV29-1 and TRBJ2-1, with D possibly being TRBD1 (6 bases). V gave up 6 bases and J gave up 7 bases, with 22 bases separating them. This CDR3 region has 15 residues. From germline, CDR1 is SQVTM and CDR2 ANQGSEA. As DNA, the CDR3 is TGCAGCGTCCGACCGGGACAAGGGCCGAGGAATGAGCAGTTCTTC. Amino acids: CSVRPGQGPRNEQFF.

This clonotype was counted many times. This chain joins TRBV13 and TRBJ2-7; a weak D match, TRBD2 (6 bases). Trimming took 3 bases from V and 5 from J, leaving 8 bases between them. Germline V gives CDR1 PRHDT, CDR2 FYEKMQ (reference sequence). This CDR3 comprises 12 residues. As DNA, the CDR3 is TGTGCCAGCAGCTTTTGGAGGGACGAGCAGTACTTC. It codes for CASSFWRDEQYF.

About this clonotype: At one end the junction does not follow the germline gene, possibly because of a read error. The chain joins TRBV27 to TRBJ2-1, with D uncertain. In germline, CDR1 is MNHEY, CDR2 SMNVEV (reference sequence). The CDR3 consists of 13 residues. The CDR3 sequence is CATRHVTGDELFF. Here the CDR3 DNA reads TGTGCCACCCGACATGTTACGGGCGATGAGCTGTTCTTC.

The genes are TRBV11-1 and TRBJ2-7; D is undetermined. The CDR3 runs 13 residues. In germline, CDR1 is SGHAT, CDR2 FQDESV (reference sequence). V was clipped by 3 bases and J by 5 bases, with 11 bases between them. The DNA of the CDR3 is TGTGCCAGCAGCTTGGTGGGGAATGACGAGCAGTACTTC. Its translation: CASSLVGNDEQYF.

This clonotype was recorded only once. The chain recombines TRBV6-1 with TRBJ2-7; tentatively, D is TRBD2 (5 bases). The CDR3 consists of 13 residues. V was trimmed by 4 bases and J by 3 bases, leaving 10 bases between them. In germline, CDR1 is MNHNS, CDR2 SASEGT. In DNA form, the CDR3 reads TGTGCCAGCAGTGCGGGGTTTCACTACGAGCAGTACTTC. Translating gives CASSAGFHYEQYF.

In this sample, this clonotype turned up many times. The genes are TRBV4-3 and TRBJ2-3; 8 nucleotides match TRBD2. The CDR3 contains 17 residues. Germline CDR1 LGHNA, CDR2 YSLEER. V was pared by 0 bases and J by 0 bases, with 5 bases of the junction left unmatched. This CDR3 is CASSQDGTSGSTDTQYF. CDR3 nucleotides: TGCGCCAGCAGCCAAGATGGAACTAGCGGAAGCACAGATACGCAGTATTTT.

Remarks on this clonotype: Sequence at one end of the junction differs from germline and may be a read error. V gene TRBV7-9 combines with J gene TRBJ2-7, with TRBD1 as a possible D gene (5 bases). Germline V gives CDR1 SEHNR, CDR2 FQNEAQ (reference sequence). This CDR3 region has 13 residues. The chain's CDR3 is CAGSPTQGYEQYF. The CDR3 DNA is TGTGCCGGCAGCCCGACCCAGGGCTACGAGCAGTACTTC.

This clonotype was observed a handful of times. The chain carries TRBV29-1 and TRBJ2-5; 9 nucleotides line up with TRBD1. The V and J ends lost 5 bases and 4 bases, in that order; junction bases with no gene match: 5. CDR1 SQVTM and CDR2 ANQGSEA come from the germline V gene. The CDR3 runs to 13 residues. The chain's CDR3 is CSVRQTGGETQYF. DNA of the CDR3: TGCAGCGTTCGTCAGACAGGGGGAGAGACCCAGTACTTC.

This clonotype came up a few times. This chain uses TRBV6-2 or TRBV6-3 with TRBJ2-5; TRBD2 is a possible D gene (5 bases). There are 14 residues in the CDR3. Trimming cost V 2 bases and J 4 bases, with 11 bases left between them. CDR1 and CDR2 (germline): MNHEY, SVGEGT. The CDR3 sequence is CASSYVVEGETQYF. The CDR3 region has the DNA TGTGCCAGCAGTTACGTCGTCGAGGGAGAGACCCAGTACTTC.

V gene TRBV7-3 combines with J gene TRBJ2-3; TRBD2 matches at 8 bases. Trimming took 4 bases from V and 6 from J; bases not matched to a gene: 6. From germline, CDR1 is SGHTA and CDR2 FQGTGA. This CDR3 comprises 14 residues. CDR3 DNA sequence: TGTGCCAGCAGCTCCGGGACTAGTAGGGATACGCAGTATTTT. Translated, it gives CASSSGTSRDTQYF.

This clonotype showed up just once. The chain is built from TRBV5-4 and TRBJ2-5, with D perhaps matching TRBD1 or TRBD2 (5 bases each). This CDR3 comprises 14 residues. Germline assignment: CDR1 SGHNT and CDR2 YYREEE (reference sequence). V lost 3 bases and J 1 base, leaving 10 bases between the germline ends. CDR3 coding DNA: TGTGCCAGCAGCTCCCGGGACCTCCAAGAGACCCAGTACTTC. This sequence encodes CASSSRDLQETQYF.

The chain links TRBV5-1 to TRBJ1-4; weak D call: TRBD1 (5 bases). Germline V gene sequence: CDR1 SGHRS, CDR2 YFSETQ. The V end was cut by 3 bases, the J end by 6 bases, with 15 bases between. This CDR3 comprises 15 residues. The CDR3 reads CASSSSGSPDEKLFF. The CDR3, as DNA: TGCGCCAGCAGCTCCTCAGGGTCCCCAGATGAAAAACTGTTTTTT.

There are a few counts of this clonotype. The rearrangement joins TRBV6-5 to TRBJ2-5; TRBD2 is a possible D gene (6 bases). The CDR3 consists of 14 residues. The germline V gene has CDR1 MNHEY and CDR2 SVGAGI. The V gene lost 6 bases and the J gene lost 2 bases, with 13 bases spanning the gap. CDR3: CASRMTGEQETQYF. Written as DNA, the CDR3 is TGTGCCAGCAGAATGACGGGGGAACAAGAGACCCAGTACTTC.